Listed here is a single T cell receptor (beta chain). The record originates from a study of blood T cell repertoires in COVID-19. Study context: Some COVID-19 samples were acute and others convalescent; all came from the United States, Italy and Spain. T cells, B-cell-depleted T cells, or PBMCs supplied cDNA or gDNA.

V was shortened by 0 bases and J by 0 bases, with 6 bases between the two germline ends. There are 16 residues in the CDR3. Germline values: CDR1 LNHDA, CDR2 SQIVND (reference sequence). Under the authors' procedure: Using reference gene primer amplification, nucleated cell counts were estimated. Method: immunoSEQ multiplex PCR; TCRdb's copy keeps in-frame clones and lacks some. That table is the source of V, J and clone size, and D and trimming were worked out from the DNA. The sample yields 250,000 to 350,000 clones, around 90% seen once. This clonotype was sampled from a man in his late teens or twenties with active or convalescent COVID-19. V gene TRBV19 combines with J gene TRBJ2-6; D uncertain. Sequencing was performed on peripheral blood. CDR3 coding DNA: TGTGCCAGTAGTATAGATCCAGGCTCTGGGGCCAACGTCCTGACTTTC. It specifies CASSIDPGSGANVLTF.